Listed below are T cell receptor beta chains from one sample, sequenced in a study of blood T cell repertoires in COVID-19. TCRdb's copy holds only in-frame clones and misses some; the assay was immunoSEQ multiplex PCR. The sample yields more than 300,000 clones, around 89% seen once. The sample was PBMCs or T cells enriched from blood (not recorded which). The source is a woman between 18 and 29 years old who had recovered from COVID-19. CDR3s include the opening cysteine and the closing phenylalanine or tryptophan. D genes are given only for firm matches. The listing skips clone size in some rows; elsewhere it reads once, few, many or a size class.

J,size,V,D,CDR3,DNA
TRBJ2-5,.,TRBV10-2,TRBD1,CASRDRVLEVTQYF,TGCGCCAGCAGAGACAGGGTCCTAGAGGTGACCCAGTACTTC
TRBJ1-4,.,TRBV7-2,.,CASSPTGSSEKLFF,TGTGCCAGCAGCCCAACAGGGTCTAGTGAAAAACTGTTTTTT
TRBJ1-5,.,TRBV19,.,CASSIQGSNQPQHF,TGTGCCAGTAGTATACAGGGGAGCAATCAGCCCCAGCATTTT
TRBJ1-1,few,TRBV5-6,.,CASSLGRGSTEAFF,TGTGCCAGCAGCTTGGGCAGGGGTTCCACTGAAGCTTTCTTT
TRBJ1-1,.,TRBV12-5,.,CASGLVAGEFEAFF,TGTGCTAGTGGTTTGGTAGCCGGGGAGTTTGAAGCTTTCTTT
TRBJ1-1,.,TRBV3-1/TRBV3-2,TRBD1,CASSPGTGRDTEAFF,TGTGCCAGCAGCCCAGGGACAGGGAGGGACACTGAAGCTTTCTTT
TRBJ2-3,.,TRBV5-1,.,CASSPGTATDTQYF,TGCGCCAGCAGCCCCGGGACTGCCACAGATACGCAGTATTTT
TRBJ1-2,few,TRBV23-1,TRBD1,CASSQLTGGGCYTF,TGCGCCAGCAGTCAGCTAACAGGGGGTGGGTGCTACACCTTC
TRBJ1-2,.,TRBV6-5,.,CASSFQAGSSGYTF,TGTGCCAGCAGTTTCCAAGCGGGGAGCAGTGGCTACACCTTC
TRBJ2-1,.,TRBV14,TRBD2,CASSQHGGMNEQFF,TGTGCCAGCAGCCAACACGGGGGGATGAATGAGCAGTTCTTC
TRBJ2-1,.,TRBV24-1,TRBD2,CATTAGPYNEQFF,TGTGCCACCACAGCGGGGCCCTACAATGAGCAGTTCTTC
TRBJ2-3,.,TRBV6-1,TRBD1,CASSARDRSSTDTQYF,TGTGCCAGCAGTGCCCGGGACAGATCTAGCACAGATACGCAGTATTTT
TRBJ2-5,.,TRBV11-2,TRBD1,CASSLRTGWGETQYF,TGTGCCAGCAGCTTACGGACAGGGTGGGGGGAGACCCAGTACTTC
TRBJ1-2,.,TRBV18,TRBD1,CASSPMGQGAGTGYTF,TGTGCCAGCTCACCAATGGGACAGGGAGCGGGGACGGGCTACACCTTC
TRBJ1-6,.,TRBV5-6,.,CASSSGREGYYNSPLHF,TGTGCCAGCAGCTCGGGACGGGAGGGCTACTATAATTCACCCCTCCACTTT
TRBJ1-1,.,TRBV19,TRBD1,CASSITGGFGGTEAFF,TGTGCCAGTAGTATTACAGGGGGCTTTGGCGGCACTGAAGCTTTCTTT
TRBJ1-1,.,TRBV18,.,CASSPQGTNTEAFF,TGTGCCAGCTCACCGCAGGGAACGAACACTGAAGCTTTCTTT
TRBJ1-1,.,TRBV29-1,TRBD1,CSASRGQKEAFF,TGCAGCGCCAGTAGGGGACAGAAAGAAGCTTTCTTT
TRBJ1-2,.,TRBV27,.,CASSLLVQGDGYTF,TGTGCCAGCAGTTTATTGGTACAGGGCGATGGCTACACCTTC
TRBJ1-2,.,TRBV27,.,CASSPTATYGYTF,TGTGCCAGCAGTCCGACAGCGACCTATGGCTACACCTTC
TRBJ2-5,once,TRBV5-6,.,CASSSNQETQYF,TGTGCCAGCAGCTCTAACCAAGAGACCCAGTACTTC
TRBJ2-7,.,TRBV29-1,.,CSVRGAYEQYF,TGCAGCGTTCGCGGAGCCTACGAGCAGTACTTC
TRBJ1-5,.,TRBV7-2,.,CASSAAHSNQPQHF,TGTGCCAGCAGCGCGGCCCATAGCAATCAGCCCCAGCATTTT
TRBJ2-7,.,TRBV5-1,.,CASRIGSTSYEQYF,TGCGCCAGCCGAATAGGGAGTACGTCCTACGAGCAGTACTTC
TRBJ2-7,.,TRBV5-1,TRBD1,CASSFRQGGEQYF,TGCGCCAGCAGCTTCCGACAGGGCGGCGAGCAGTACTTC
TRBJ1-2,.,TRBV19,TRBD1,CASSKGQGASGYTF,TGTGCCAGTAGTAAGGGACAGGGGGCCAGTGGCTACACCTTC
TRBJ1-1,.,TRBV5-1,.,CASSLATVGGTEAFF,TGCGCCAGCAGCTTGGCGACGGTGGGGGGCACTGAAGCTTTCTTT
TRBJ1-1,.,TRBV6-5,TRBD1,CASSYSIGTATEAFF,TGTGCCAGCAGTTACTCGATTGGGACAGCAACTGAAGCTTTCTTT
TRBJ1-2,.,TRBV7-2,TRBD1,CAIKGARAGYTF,TGTGCCATCAAGGGGGCTCGGGCTGGCTACACCTTC
TRBJ1-1,.,TRBV25-1,.,CASSDAVREHTEAFF,TGTGCCAGCAGTGACGCTGTCCGGGAGCACACTGAAGCTTTCTTT
TRBJ2-5,.,TRBV6-2/TRBV6-3,.,CASSYGASVKTQYF,TGTGCCAGCAGTTACGGTGCTAGCGTAAAGACCCAGTACTTC
TRBJ2-7,.,TRBV11-2,TRBD2,CASSRTSGYEQYF,TGTGCCAGCAGCCGGACTAGCGGATACGAGCAGTACTTC
TRBJ2-7,.,TRBV18,.,CASSDGGRYEQYF,TGTGCCAGCTCTGACGGAGGGCGCTACGAGCAGTACTTC
TRBJ1-2,.,TRBV27,.,CASSRQAFNYGYTF,TGTGCCAGCAGTCGACAGGCCTTTAACTATGGCTACACCTTC
TRBJ2-5,.,TRBV30,.,CAWSVDLKETQYF,TGTGCCTGGAGTGTCGACTTGAAAGAGACCCAGTACTTC
TRBJ2-1,.,TRBV14,TRBD2,CASSQGSGGTYNEQFF,TGTGCCAGCAGCCAAGGTAGCGGGGGAACTTACAATGAGCAGTTCTTC
TRBJ2-7,.,TRBV6-5,.,CASSYGDSSYEQYF,TGTGCCAGCAGTTACGGTGACAGTTCCTACGAGCAGTACTTC
TRBJ2-1,.,TRBV6-1,.,CASSENRLSNEQFF,TGTGCCAGCAGTGAAAACAGATTATCCAATGAGCAGTTCTTC
TRBJ2-5,.,TRBV18,.,CASSLATRGETQYF,TGTGCCAGCTCACTAGCCACCAGGGGAGAGACCCAGTACTTC
TRBJ2-7,.,TRBV4-1,.,CASSTTGLLDEQYF,TGCGCCAGCAGCACAACAGGGTTGTTGGACGAGCAGTACTTC
TRBJ1-3,.,TRBV6-1,TRBD1,CASSEVQGGNTIYF,TGTGCCAGCAGTGAAGTACAGGGGGGAAACACCATATATTTT
TRBJ1-2,.,TRBV7-8,TRBD1,CASSQPRTGHYGYTF,TGTGCCAGCAGCCAGCCCAGGACAGGGCATTATGGCTACACCTTC
TRBJ1-5,.,TRBV6-6,.,CASSSVGNSNQPQHF,TGTGCCAGCAGTTCGGTCGGTAATAGCAATCAGCCCCAGCATTTT
TRBJ1-4,once,TRBV6-5,TRBD1,CATRDGQGNEKLFF,TGTGCCACCAGAGACGGACAGGGTAATGAAAAACTGTTTTTT
TRBJ2-7,.,TRBV19,TRBD2,CASSKTSGTQPWEQYF,TGTGCCAGTAGCAAGACTAGCGGGACCCAGCCATGGGAGCAGTACTTC
TRBJ1-5,few,TRBV24-1,.,CATSDQNQPQHF,TGTGCCACCAGTGACCAGAATCAGCCCCAGCATTTT
TRBJ1-1,.,TRBV7-2,.,CASSARQVTEAFF,TGTGCCAGCAGCGCCCGACAGGTCACTGAAGCTTTCTTT
TRBJ1-1,.,TRBV5-1,TRBD1,CASSPRTGVRTEAFF,TGCGCCAGCAGCCCTCGGACAGGGGTTAGGACTGAAGCTTTCTTT
TRBJ1-1,.,TRBV2,TRBD1,CASGGDRGVTEAFF,TGTGCCAGCGGAGGGGACAGGGGCGTCACTGAAGCTTTCTTT
TRBJ1-4,few,TRBV2,TRBD1,CASRGQANEKLFF,TGTGCCAGCAGGGGACAGGCTAACGAAAAACTGTTTTTT
TRBJ1-1,.,TRBV29-1,.,CSAWEAAEAFF,TGCAGCGCCTGGGAGGCAGCAGAAGCTTTCTTT
TRBJ2-1,.,TRBV9,.,CASSARNEQFF,TGTGCCAGCAGCGCCCGGAATGAGCAGTTCTTC
TRBJ2-4,.,TRBV5-1,TRBD1,CASSARQGGGKNIQYF,TGCGCCAGCAGCGCCCGACAGGGGGGCGGCAAAAACATTCAGTACTTC
TRBJ2-5,.,TRBV6-5,TRBD2,CASSYSAGGGRETQYF,TGTGCCAGCAGTTACTCGGCTGGCGGGGGGCGGGAGACCCAGTACTTC
TRBJ1-4,.,TRBV21-1,.,CASSVPGQGAETNEKLFF,TGTGCCAGCAGCGTGCCGGGACAGGGGGCAGAAACTAATGAAAAACTGTTTTTT
TRBJ1-1,.,TRBV7-2,TRBD1,CASSLGTGGAFF,TGTGCCAGCAGCTTAGGGACAGGGGGAGCTTTCTTT
TRBJ2-7,.,TRBV6-6,TRBD1,CASSLGQGEQYF,TGTGCCAGCAGCCTAGGACAGGGCGAGCAGTACTTC
TRBJ2-7,.,TRBV5-6,TRBD1,CASSVGQGEYEQYF,TGTGCCAGCAGCGTAGGACAGGGAGAATACGAGCAGTACTTC
TRBJ1-2,once,TRBV9,.,CASSVGQGRGYTF,TGTGCCAGCAGCGTAGGCCAGGGCCGCGGCTACACCTTC